This is a list of T cell receptor beta chains from one sample in a study of blood T cell repertoires in COVID-19. Profiled with immunoSEQ multiplex PCR; TCRdb holds only in-frame clones, not every one. The sample shows 150,000 to 180,000 clones, more than 80% of them seen only once. Input material: peripheral blood. The receptors derive from a man between 50 and 59 years old with acute or convalescent COVID-19. The CDR3 runs from the conserved cysteine through the conserved F or W. D genes are given only for firm matches. Rows may omit the clone size; those that give it use once, few, many or a size class.

>TRBV3-1/TRBV3-2|.|TRBJ2-5|.
CASSPGETQYF
TGTGCCAGCAGCCCCGGGGAGACCCAGTACTTC
>TRBV18|.|TRBJ2-5|.
CASSGSGNQETQYF
TGTGCCAGCTCAGGGAGCGGAAACCAAGAGACCCAGTACTTC
>TRBV24-1|.|TRBJ2-2|.
CATSPGSGELFF
TGTGCCACCAGTCCGGGGTCCGGGGAGCTGTTTTTT
>TRBV5-1|few|TRBJ1-2|.
CASSLGPERSYGYTF
TGCGCCAGCAGCTTGGGCCCAGAGCGTAGCTATGGCTACACCTTC
>TRBV28|.|TRBJ1-5|.
CASSSFNQPQHF
TGTGCCAGCAGTTCGTTTAATCAGCCCCAGCATTTT
>TRBV2|.|TRBJ1-5|.
CASSEAIGDKGNQPQHF
TGTGCCAGCAGTGAAGCGATCGGCGACAAGGGCAATCAGCCCCAGCATTTT
>TRBV30|.|TRBJ1-4|.
CAWKGNEREKLFF
TGTGCCTGGAAAGGGAACGAGCGGGAAAAACTGTTTTTT
>TRBV5-1|.|TRBJ2-3|.
CAGAVGASTDTQYF
TGCGCCGGGGCCGTGGGGGCTTCCACAGATACGCAGTATTTT
>TRBV11-3|.|TRBJ2-2|.
CASSLDGLNTGELFF
TGTGCCAGCAGCTTAGACGGTCTGAACACCGGGGAGCTGTTTTTT
>TRBV7-2|.|TRBJ1-1|TRBD1
CASSKGQMNTEAFF
TGTGCCAGCAGCAAGGGACAGATGAACACTGAAGCTTTCTTT
>TRBV6-5|.|TRBJ1-4|.
CASSAGNTNEKLFF
TGTGCCAGCAGCGCAGGGAACACTAATGAAAAACTGTTTTTT
>TRBV29-1|.|TRBJ1-1|.
CSVRRTPLNTEAFF
TGCAGCGTGAGAAGGACACCCCTGAACACTGAAGCTTTCTTT
>TRBV20-1|.|TRBJ1-2|TRBD1
CSASGTGHAGYTF
TGCAGTGCTAGTGGGACAGGGCATGCTGGCTACACCTTC
>TRBV4-1|.|TRBJ1-5|.
CASSQGSGNQPQHF
TGCGCCAGCAGCCAAGGGTCAGGCAATCAGCCCCAGCATTTT
>TRBV5-1|.|TRBJ2-7|.
CASSLRQYDEQYF
TGCGCCAGCAGCCTCAGACAGTACGATGAGCAGTACTTC
>TRBV7-2|.|TRBJ1-3|TRBD1
CASSLVRGLGNTIYF
TGTGCCAGCAGCTTAGTTAGGGGGCTAGGAAACACCATATATTTT
>TRBV24-1|.|TRBJ1-3|.
CATSIPDNQSGNTIYF
TGTGCCACCAGTATACCAGACAATCAATCTGGAAACACCATATATTTT
>TRBV28|.|TRBJ1-2|TRBD1
CALQDRTGGQPFNYGYTF
TGTGCCCTCCAGGACAGGACAGGGGGACAGCCCTTTAACTATGGCTACACCTTC
>TRBV28|.|TRBJ1-2|.
CASSLRIRGRGNYGYTF
TGTGCCAGCAGTTTACGAATTCGGGGCAGGGGTAACTATGGCTACACCTTC
>TRBV7-9|.|TRBJ2-4|.
CASSPWGGRDGRAKNIQYF
TGTGCCAGCAGCCCATGGGGGGGCAGGGATGGTCGGGCCAAAAACATTCAGTACTTC
>TRBV19|.|TRBJ2-3|.
CASSITYRVSTDTQYF
TGTGCCAGTAGTATTACCTACAGGGTGAGCACAGATACGCAGTATTTT
>TRBV5-1|.|TRBJ1-2|.
CASRGGDGYGYTF
TGCGCCAGCAGGGGAGGGGACGGCTATGGCTACACCTTC
>TRBV28|.|TRBJ2-6|.
CASSLLGANVLTF
TGTGCCAGCAGTTTACTTGGGGCCAACGTCCTGACTTTC
>TRBV2|.|TRBJ1-6|.
CASNLDQGGDSPLHF
TGTGCCAGCAATCTGGACCAAGGGGGAGATTCACCCCTCCACTTT
>TRBV7-2|.|TRBJ2-1|.
CASSDRLGYNEQFF
TGTGCCAGCAGCGACCGACTAGGATACAATGAGCAGTTCTTC
>TRBV3-1/TRBV3-2|.|TRBJ1-2|TRBD1
CASSPGQGPYGYTF
TGTGCCAGCAGCCCGGGACAGGGTCCCTATGGCTACACCTTC
>TRBV4-3|.|TRBJ2-2|.
CASSQEEYFTGELFF
TGCGCCAGCAGCCAAGAGGAGTATTTCACCGGGGAGCTGTTTTTT
>TRBV7-9|.|TRBJ2-3|TRBD2
CASRPSGGTDTQYF
TGTGCCAGCAGACCATCGGGGGGTACAGATACGCAGTATTTT
>TRBV7-9|.|TRBJ1-3|.
CASSPWTAQSSGNTIYF
TGTGCCAGCAGCCCTTGGACTGCCCAGAGCTCTGGAAACACCATATATTTT
>TRBV27|.|TRBJ2-4|TRBD2
CASSTLRLAGVGKNIQYF
TGTGCCAGCAGTACCCTACGCCTAGCGGGAGTTGGCAAAAACATTCAGTACTTC
>TRBV9|.|TRBJ2-1|.
CASSLGASGYNEQFF
TGTGCCAGCAGCCTGGGGGCTAGCGGTTACAATGAGCAGTTCTTC
>TRBV30|.|TRBJ1-2|.
CAWSRSGVGYTF
TGTGCCTGGAGTCGCTCCGGGGTTGGCTACACCTTC
>TRBV18|.|TRBJ1-2|.
CASSPPQGNGYTF
TGTGCCAGCTCACCACCCCAGGGGAATGGCTACACCTTC
>TRBV10-3|.|TRBJ2-3|TRBD2
CAISESASGGLMTDTQYF
TGTGCCATCAGTGAGTCTGCTAGCGGGGGCCTAATGACAGATACGCAGTATTTT
>TRBV27|.|TRBJ2-1|TRBD2
CASSLPPTSGGPNEQFF
TGTGCCAGCAGTTTACCCCCCACTAGCGGGGGGCCTAATGAGCAGTTCTTC
>TRBV28|once|TRBJ2-5|TRBD1
CASSLSGTGGKETQYF
TGTGCCAGCAGTTTATCCGGGACAGGGGGCAAAGAGACCCAGTACTTC